What follows are 20 T cell receptor beta chains derived from one specimen sequenced in a study of human T cells and chemical hapten exposure. The time point was: pre-sensitization, week 0. Sample treatment: therapeutic diphenylcyclopropenone sensitization with weekly scalp DPC. A single record per CDR3 protein comes from TCRdb applying MiXCR to the RACE reads. The data contain approximately 370,000 distinct CDR3 sequences, 4.5% to 7% of them singletons. Sequencing was performed on whole blood, taken in connection with sensitization to the hapten diphenylcyclopropenone (DPC). Source of these receptors: a woman aged 18-35 years with alopecia areata. Some clones in this sample may be carry-over from other donors' samples.

This clonotype was seen ten or more times. The chain joins TRBV3-1 to TRBJ2-5; no reliable D call. Trimming pared 1 base from V and 6 bases from J, leaving 12 bases between. The CDR3 is made up of 14 amino acids. The germline CDR1 and CDR2 sequences are LGHDT and YNNKEL (reference sequence). For the CDR3, the DNA is TGTGCCAGCAGCCAAGGAAGGTTGAGAAAGACCCAGTACTTC. Translation gives CASSQGRLRKTQYF.

Ten or more counts support this clonotype. The J gene is TRBJ1-1, the V gene TRBV6-5; TRBD1 is a possible D gene (6 bases). This CDR3 has 15 residues. Trimming removed 0 bases at V and 1 base at J, with 9 bases between. The germline V gene has CDR1 MNHEY and CDR2 SVGAGI. CDR3 DNA sequence: TGTGCCAGCAGTTACTCGGCAGGGGCGAACACTGAAGCTTTCTTT. This gives the protein CASSYSAGANTEAFF.

This clonotype occurred many times. J is TRBJ1-5 and V is TRBV7-2; D is unclear. CDR3 length: 12 amino acids. Germline CDR1 and CDR2: SGHTA and FQGNSA. V shed 2 bases and J shed 5 bases, with 4 bases lying between them. This chain's CDR3 is CASSLRDQPQHF. The CDR3 nucleotides are TGTGCCAGCAGCTTACGAGATCAGCCCCAGCATTTT.

This clonotype was counted at least ten times. The CDR3 bases are TGTGCCAGCAGCGGGCCCCGACAGGGGTACACTGAAGCTTTCTTT. It encodes CASSGPRQGYTEAFF. V usage is TRBV7-9 and J usage is TRBJ1-1; 8 bases align to TRBD1. V was pared by 5 bases and J by 3 bases, with 8 bases of the junction left unmatched. The CDR3 loop spans 15 amino acids. Germline V lookup: CDR1 SEHNR, CDR2 FQNEAQ (reference sequence). Complete variable domain (other parts from reference TRBV7-9 and TRBJ1-1): DTGVSQNPRHKITKRGQNVTFRCDPISEHNRLYWYRQTLGQGPEFLTYFQNEAQLEKSRLLSDRFSAERPKGSFSTLEIQRTEQGDSAMYLCASSGPRQGYTEAFFGQGTRLTVV.

This clonotype showed up just a few times. V gene TRBV7-9 combines with J gene TRBJ1-2, with D possibly matching TRBD1 (6 bases). The germline V gene encodes CDR1 SEHNR and CDR2 FQNEAQ (reference sequence). The CDR3 totals 16 residues. Trimming left V 5 bases short and J 1 base short, with 17 bases between. The CDR3 spells CASSQMAGQLNYGYTF. The CDR3, as DNA: TGTGCCAGCAGCCAAATGGCGGGACAACTTAACTATGGCTACACCTTC.

Many counts were recorded for this clonotype. This rearrangement joins TRBV20-1 to TRBJ2-3, with D perhaps matching TRBD1 (6 bases). V lost 5 bases, J lost 2 bases, and 14 bases lay in between. The germline V gene encodes CDR1 DFQATT and CDR2 SNEGSKA (reference sequence). The CDR3 is 14 amino acids. Written as DNA, the CDR3 is TGCAGTGCTCAGAAGGGGGTGTCCACAGATACGCAGTATTTT. Its protein is CSAQKGVSTDTQYF.

The genes are TRBV20-1 and TRBJ2-1, with 12 bases aligning to TRBD2. This CDR3 contains 15 residues. With V trimmed by 6 bases and J by 4 bases, 7 bases remained unmatched. In germline, CDR1 is DFQATT, CDR2 SNEGSKA (reference sequence). The CDR3 DNA reads as TGCAGTGCCGACCGACTAGCGGGGGTTTACAATGAGCAGTTCTTC. This sequence encodes CSADRLAGVYNEQFF.

Notes on this clonotype: An end of the junction differs from the germline gene, which may be a read error. The chain joins TRBV5-1 to TRBJ2-3; 8 bases agree with TRBD1. Germline CDR1 reads SGHRS; CDR2 reads YFSETQ. This CDR3 spans 16 amino acids. This CDR3 reads CASSFFGQGSTDMQYF. CDR3 DNA sequence: TGCGCCAGCAGCTTCTTCGGACAGGGCAGCACAGATATGCAGTATTTT.

This clonotype was seen only a few times. The chain employs TRBV25-1 and TRBJ2-4, with D hard to call. V gave up 3 bases and J gave up 2 bases, with 8 bases separating them. In germline, CDR1 is MGHDK, CDR2 SYGVNS. This CDR3 is built from 14 residues. The CDR3 DNA is TGTGCCAGCAGTGACCGAGGACCCAAAAACATTCAGTACTTC. Its protein product is CASSDRGPKNIQYF.

This clonotype was found a few times. The chain carries TRBV7-2 and TRBJ1-4; a possible D gene is TRBD1 (6 bases). Trimming stripped 4 bases from V and 5 bases from J, with 11 bases between. CDR1 SGHTA and CDR2 FQGNSA come from the germline V gene. The CDR3 is 14 amino acids. CDR3 residues: CASSSGTSNEKLFF. In nucleotides, the CDR3 is TGTGCCAGCAGCTCCGGGACATCGAATGAAAAACTGTTTTTT.

The sample holds a few counts of this clonotype. This chain uses TRBV4-3 with TRBJ1-2; TRBD1 aligns across 9 bases. The CDR3 runs to 16 residues. Germline V gene sequence: CDR1 LGHNA, CDR2 YSLEER. Germline trimming cut 5 bases from V and 3 bases from J; bases unmatched to any gene: 10. The CDR3 bases are TGCGCCAGCAGCTCCTCGGCGGGACAGGGCTACTATGGCTACACCTTC. Residues: CASSSSAGQGYYGYTF.

Ten or more counts support this clonotype. V usage is TRBV6-5 and J usage is TRBJ1-1, with a tentative D call TRBD1 (5 bases). The CDR3 runs to 13 residues. Per germline, CDR1 MNHEY and CDR2 SVGAGI. V gave up 5 bases and J gave up 3 bases, with 10 bases separating them. The CDR3 region is CASSRSGYTEAFF. In DNA, the CDR3 is TGTGCCAGCAGTCGTTCAGGGTACACTGAAGCTTTCTTT.

This clonotype turned up a few times. The chain combines TRBV2 with TRBJ2-5; TRBD2 matches at 7 bases. CDR1 and CDR2 from the germline V gene are SNHLY and FYNNEI. J was trimmed by 4 bases and V by 7 bases; bases with no gene match: 15. The CDR3 extends over 16 amino acids. CDR3 sequence (DNA): TGTGCCAGCACCCCTTGGGGGGGGTTTGATATAGAGACCCAGTACTTC. Amino acids: CASTPWGGFDIETQYF.

The sample holds a few counts of this clonotype. The rearrangement links TRBV27 to TRBJ2-1, with D tentatively TRBD1 or TRBD2 (5 bases each). The germline V gene encodes CDR1 MNHEY and CDR2 SMNVEV (reference sequence). The CDR3 runs 13 residues. Trimming stripped 5 bases from V and 6 bases from J, with 11 bases between. The CDR3 DNA reads TGTGCCAGCAGTCGTAGGGACCCCAATGAGCAGTTCTTC. Translating it yields CASSRRDPNEQFF.

The rearrangement joins TRBV28 to TRBJ2-4; D is ambiguous. V was cut by 2 bases and J by 0 bases, with 8 bases left in between. Germline loops: CDR1 MDHEN, CDR2 SYDVKM. This CDR3 contains 15 residues. The DNA for the CDR3 is TGTGCCAGCAGTTTAAGGGCCGCAGCCAAAAACATTCAGTACTTC. This codes for CASSLRAAAKNIQYF.

The chain uses TRBV7-2 and TRBJ2-5; 10 bases match TRBD2. V lost 5 bases and J lost 6; bases outside the gene matches: 6. Germline V gene data show CDR1 as SGHTA and CDR2 as FQGNSA. This CDR3 region has 14 residues. This CDR3 is CASSQRGGEKTQYF. Written as DNA, the CDR3 is TGTGCCAGCAGCCAGCGGGGGGGCGAGAAGACCCAGTACTTC.

V gene TRBV28 combines with J gene TRBJ1-1; possible D gene TRBD1, 5 bases. Trimming cost V 3 bases and J 1 base, with 15 bases left between them. The CDR3 spans 16 residues. The germline V gene encodes CDR1 MDHEN and CDR2 SYDVKM. The CDR3 sequence: CASSFTHQGGNTEAFF. CDR3 bases: TGTGCCAGCAGTTTTACCCACCAGGGAGGGAACACTGAAGCTTTCTTT.

This chain uses TRBV6-5 with TRBJ2-3, with TRBD1 matching 9 bases. Germline V gene lookup returns CDR1 MNHEY and CDR2 SVGAGI. The CDR3 is 17 residues long. V shed 2 bases, J shed 1 base, and the junction held 7 bases outside the gene matches. The CDR3 loop reads CASSYGTGTGRTDTQYF. The CDR3, as DNA: TGTGCCAGCAGTTACGGAACTGGGACAGGGCGCACAGATACGCAGTATTTT.

This clonotype came up many times. The chain has TRBV28 and TRBJ1-3, with D perhaps TRBD1 (6 bases). The CDR3 runs to 16 residues. V gave up 6 bases and J gave up 1 base, with 16 bases separating them. The germline gives CDR1 MDHEN, CDR2 SYDVKM. The CDR3 is CASSSPQGGSGNTIYF. The CDR3 bases are TGTGCCAGCAGCTCACCTCAAGGGGGGTCTGGAAACACCATATATTTT.

The table lists this clonotype with a few counts. The genes are TRBV7-2 and TRBJ2-2; the D gene is possibly TRBD1 (5 bases). The CDR3 consists of 16 residues. Germline loops: CDR1 SGHTA, CDR2 FQGNSA. The germline V and J ends were trimmed by 3 bases and 0 bases, with 11 bases remaining between them. The CDR3: CASSFFPGSNTGELFF. The CDR3 DNA follows: TGTGCCAGCAGCTTTTTTCCAGGGTCGAACACCGGGGAGCTGTTTTTT.